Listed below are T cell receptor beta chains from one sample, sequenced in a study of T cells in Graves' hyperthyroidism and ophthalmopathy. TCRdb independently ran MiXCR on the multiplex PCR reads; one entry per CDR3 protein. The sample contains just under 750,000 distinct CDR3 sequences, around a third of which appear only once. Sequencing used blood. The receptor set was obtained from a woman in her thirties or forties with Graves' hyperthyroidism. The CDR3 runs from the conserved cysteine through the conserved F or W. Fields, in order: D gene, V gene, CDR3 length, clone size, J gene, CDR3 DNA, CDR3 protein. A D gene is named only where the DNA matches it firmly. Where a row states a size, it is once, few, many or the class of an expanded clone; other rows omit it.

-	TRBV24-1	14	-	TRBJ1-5	TGTGCCACCAGTAGTATTTTGGTGAATCAGCCCCAGCATTTT	CATSSILVNQPQHF
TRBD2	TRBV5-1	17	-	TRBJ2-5	TGCGCCAGCACCCCACCGGGACTAGCGGGGGGGCTGGGGACCCAGTACTTC	CASTPPGLAGGLGTQYF
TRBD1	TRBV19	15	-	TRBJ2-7	TGTGCCAGTAGTATCTCTGGGCAGGGGGCCTACGAGCAGTACTTC	CASSISGQGAYEQYF
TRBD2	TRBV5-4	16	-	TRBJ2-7	TGTGCCAGCAGCCCGGACCCGGGGGGATGGGCCTACGAGCAGTACTTC	CASSPDPGGWAYEQYF
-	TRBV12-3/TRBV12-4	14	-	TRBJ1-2	TGTGCCAGCAGTTTGGGCACGACCACCTATGGCTACACCTTC	CASSLGTTTYGYTF
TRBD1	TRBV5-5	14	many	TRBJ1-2	TGTGCCAGCAGCGTTCGGGACAGGGCCTATGGCTACACCTTC	CASSVRDRAYGYTF
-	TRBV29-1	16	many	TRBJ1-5	TGCAGCGTTGAACTTTCACCGGGCGGGGGCAATCAGCCCCAGCATTTT	CSVELSPGGGNQPQHF
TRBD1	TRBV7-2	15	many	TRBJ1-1	TGTGCCAGCAGCTTATACAGGGGTGGAAGCACTGAAGCTTTCTTT	CASSLYRGGSTEAFF
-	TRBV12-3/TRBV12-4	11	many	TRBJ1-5	TGTGCCAGCAGTTTGAGTCAGCCCCAGCATTTT	CASSLSQPQHF
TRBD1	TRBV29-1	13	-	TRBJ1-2	TGCAGCACTTCGGACAGGGTCGACTATGGCTACACCTTC	CSTSDRVDYGYTF
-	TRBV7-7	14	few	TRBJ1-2	TGTGCCAGCAGCCCCTCGTATGGCCAGGGCGGCTACACCTTC	CASSPSYGQGGYTF
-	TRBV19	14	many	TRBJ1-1	TGTGCCAGTAGCCCGAAGTACAGGTCACATGAAGCTTTCTTT	CASSPKYRSHEAFF
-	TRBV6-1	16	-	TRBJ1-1	TGTGCCAGCAGTGAAGCGCTTCCGGGGACGAACACTGAAGCTTTCTTT	CASSEALPGTNTEAFF
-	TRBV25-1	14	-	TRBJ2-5	TGTGCTAGTGCGTCATCCGGCTCCCAAGAGACCCAGTACTTC	CASASSGSQETQYF
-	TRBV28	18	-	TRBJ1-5	TGTGCCAGCAGTTTAAGGATCGGGCGACATACGGGACTTCAGCCCCAGCATTTT	CASSLRIGRHTGLQPQHF
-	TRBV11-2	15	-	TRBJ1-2	TGCGCCAGCAGCCAAGATGGGGGGATTACGAGCGGCTACACCTTC	CASSQDGGITSGYTF
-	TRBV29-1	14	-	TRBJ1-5	TGCAGCGTTGAGAAGGACAGTTTAAGTCAGCCCCAGCATTTT	CSVEKDSLSQPQHF
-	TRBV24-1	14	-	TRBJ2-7	TGTGCCACCAGTGACTCCCCCTCCCGGCATGAGCAGTACTTC	CATSDSPSRHEQYF
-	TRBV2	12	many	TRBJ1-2	TGTGCCAGACAGGGTGAAGCTTATGGCTACACCTTC	CARQGEAYGYTF
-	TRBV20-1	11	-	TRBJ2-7	TGCAGTGGAATGAGGTCCCACGAGCAGTACTTC	CSGMRSHEQYF
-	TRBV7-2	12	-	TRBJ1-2	TGTGCCAGCAGCTTGAGGAAGATTGGCTACGCCTTC	CASSLRKIGYAF
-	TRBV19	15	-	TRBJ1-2	TGTGCCAGTAGTATAGACGGGACACGGATCTATGGCTACACCTTC	CASSIDGTRIYGYTF
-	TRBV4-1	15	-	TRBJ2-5	TGCGCCAGCAGAGGGGACAAGGCCTTGATTGGGACCCAGTACTTC	CASRGDKALIGTQYF
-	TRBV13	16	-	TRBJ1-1	TGTGCCAGCAGCTTAGGCGGAGGGGGGGCAAGCACTGAAGCTTTCTTT	CASSLGGGGASTEAFF
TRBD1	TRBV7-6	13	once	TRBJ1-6	TGTGCCAGCAGCATCGACAGGGAAGTCACCCTCCACTTT	CASSIDREVTLHF
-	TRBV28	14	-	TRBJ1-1	TGTGCCAGCGGTGGATACATGGGGGGCACTGAAGCTTTCTTT	CASGGYMGGTEAFF
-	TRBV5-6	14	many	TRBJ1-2	TGTGCCAGCAGCTTGCCATGGAGGCTCTATGGCTACACCTTC	CASSLPWRLYGYTF
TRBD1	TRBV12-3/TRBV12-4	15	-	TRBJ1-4	TGTGCCAGCAGTTTCCGTGCAGGGGGTAATGAAAAACTGTTTTTT	CASSFRAGGNEKLFF
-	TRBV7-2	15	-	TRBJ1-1	TGTGCCAGCGGCTCCTCTACCCGTCAGGGCACTGAAGCTTTCTTT	CASGSSTRQGTEAFF
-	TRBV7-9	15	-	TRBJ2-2	TGTGCCAGCAGCTCCCCCAGTGGGGTCCCCGGGGAGCTGTTTTTT	CASSSPSGVPGELFF
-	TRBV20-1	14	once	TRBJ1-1	TGCAGTGCCAGGTCGGGTTTGGGGGATACTGAAGCTTTCTTT	CSARSGLGDTEAFF
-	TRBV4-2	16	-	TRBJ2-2	TGTGCCAGCAGCCAAGTCTCCATAGCGAACACCGGGGAGCTGTTTTTT	CASSQVSIANTGELFF
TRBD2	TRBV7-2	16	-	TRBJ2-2	TGTGCCAGCAGCGCCCCCGGGGGGGCGGAGACCGGGGAGCTGTTTTTT	CASSAPGGAETGELFF
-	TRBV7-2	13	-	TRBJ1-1	TGTGCCAGCAGTACCCGGGACACCCACCGGGCTTTCTTT	CASSTRDTHRAFF
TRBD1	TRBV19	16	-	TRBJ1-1	TGTGCCAGCAGTCAAAGGACAGGGGGACCTCTGCCTGAAGCTTTCTTT	CASSQRTGGPLPEAFF
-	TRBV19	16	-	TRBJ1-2	TGTGCCAGTAGTATAGGGGCGGGCCCCGCGAACTATGGCTACACCTTC	CASSIGAGPANYGYTF
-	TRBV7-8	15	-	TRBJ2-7	TGTGCCAGCAGCGCACCGCCCGTGACTACCTACGAGCAGTACTTC	CASSAPPVTTYEQYF
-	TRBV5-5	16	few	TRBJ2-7	TGTGCCAGCAGTGGCGGGCCTGGAGGGAGCTCCTACGAGCAGTACTTC	CASSGGPGGSSYEQYF
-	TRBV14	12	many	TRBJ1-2	TGTGCCAGCAGCCAGGACTTCTATGGCTACACCTTC	CASSQDFYGYTF
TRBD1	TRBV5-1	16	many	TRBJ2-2	TGCGCCAGCAGCCCAGGACAGGGAGCGAACACCGGGGAGCTGTTTTTT	CASSPGQGANTGELFF
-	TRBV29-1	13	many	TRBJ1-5	TGCAGCGTTGAAAAGGGAAGAGGGCAGCCCCAGCATTTT	CSVEKGRGQPQHF
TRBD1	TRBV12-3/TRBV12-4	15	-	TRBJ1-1	TGTGCCAGCATAAGACAGGGCGGGGTGGGAACTGAAGCTTTCTTT	CASIRQGGVGTEAFF
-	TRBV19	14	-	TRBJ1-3	TGTGCCAGTAGCTCCCCTCGGAGGGTAAACACCATATATTTT	CASSSPRRVNTIYF
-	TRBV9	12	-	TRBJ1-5	TGTGCCAGCAGCTATGACCAAGAGACCCAGCATTTT	CASSYDQETQHF
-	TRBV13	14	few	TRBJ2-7	TGTGCCAGCAGCCCGGGACTTCGAGGGTACGAGCAGTACTTC	CASSPGLRGYEQYF
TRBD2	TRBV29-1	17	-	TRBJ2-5	TGCAGCGTTTCTCCGAGAGCAGGCCCATGGGGGGGAGAGACCCAGTACTTC	CSVSPRAGPWGGETQYF
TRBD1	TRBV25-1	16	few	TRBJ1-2	TGTGCCAGCAGTTACTCGCTCGACAGGGTTCTGTATGGCTACACCTTC	CASSYSLDRVLYGYTF
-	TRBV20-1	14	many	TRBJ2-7	TGCAGTGCTAGCCCTCCGAGGGCCCTGTACGAGCAGTACTTC	CSASPPRALYEQYF
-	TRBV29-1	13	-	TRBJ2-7	TGCAGCGCGAGAAAGGGTAGCAAATACGAGCAGTACTTC	CSARKGSKYEQYF
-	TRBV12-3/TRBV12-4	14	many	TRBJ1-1	TGTGCCAGCAGTTTAGCGTTGGGGCAATCTCAAGCTTTCTTT	CASSLALGQSQAFF
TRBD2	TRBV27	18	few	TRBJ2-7	TGTGCCAGCAGTTCCCAGGGAATGATAGCGGGAGTTATCTACGAGCAGTACTTC	CASSSQGMIAGVIYEQYF
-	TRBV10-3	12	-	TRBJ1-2	TGTGCCACCCTTCCGGGGAACTATGGCTACACCTTC	CATLPGNYGYTF